This TCR beta chain was retrieved from a study of T-cell memory formation after mild COVID-19. About the study: Largely, TCR clusters stayed within a single donor.

TCRalpha and TCRbeta libraries used 5'RACE with constant-segment primers and UMIs. Via MiXCR, TCRdb re-called the 5' RACE reads, giving one row per CDR3 protein. This table has around 140,000 distinct CDR3 sequences, 19% appearing once. V was pared by 4 bases and J by 9 bases, with 7 bases between. There are 11 residues in the CDR3. Germline V CDR1 and CDR2: LGHDT, YNNKEL (reference sequence). This TCR was sampled from an adult woman who had mild COVID-19 (a few samples of this study predate the infection). Cell type and time point are not known. The sequencing sample was made of PBMCs or a T cell subset sorted from them (not recorded which). This chain links TRBV3-1 with TRBJ2-1; no clear D gene. Written as DNA, the CDR3 is TGTGCCAGCAGCCGTGCCAGTGAGCAGTTCTTC. This sequence encodes CASSRASEQFF.